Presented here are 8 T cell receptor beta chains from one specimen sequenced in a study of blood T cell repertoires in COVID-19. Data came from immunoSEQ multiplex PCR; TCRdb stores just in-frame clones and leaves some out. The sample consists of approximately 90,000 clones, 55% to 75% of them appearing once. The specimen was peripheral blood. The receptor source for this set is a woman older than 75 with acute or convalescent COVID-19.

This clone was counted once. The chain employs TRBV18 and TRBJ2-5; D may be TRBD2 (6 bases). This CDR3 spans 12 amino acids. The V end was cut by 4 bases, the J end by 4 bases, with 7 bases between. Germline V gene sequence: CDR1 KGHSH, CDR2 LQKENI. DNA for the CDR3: TGTGCCAGCTCACAGGAGGGAGAGACCCAGTACTTC. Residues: CASSQEGETQYF.

The CDR3 region is CASSFQFNQPQHF. DNA for the CDR3: TGTGCCAGCAGCTTCCAGTTCAATCAGCCCCAGCATTTT. J is TRBJ1-5 and V is TRBV7-2; unclear D gene. Trimming shortened V by 3 bases and J by 3 bases, and 6 bases separated the two germline ends. CDR1 and CDR2 from the germline V gene are SGHTA and FQGNSA. The CDR3 extends over 13 amino acids.

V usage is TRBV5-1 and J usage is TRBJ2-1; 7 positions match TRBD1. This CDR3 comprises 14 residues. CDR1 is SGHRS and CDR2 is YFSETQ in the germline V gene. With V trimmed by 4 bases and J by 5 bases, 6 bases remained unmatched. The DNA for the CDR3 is TGCGCCAGCAGCGGAGACGGGACAGACAATGAGCAGTTCTTC. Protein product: CASSGDGTDNEQFF.

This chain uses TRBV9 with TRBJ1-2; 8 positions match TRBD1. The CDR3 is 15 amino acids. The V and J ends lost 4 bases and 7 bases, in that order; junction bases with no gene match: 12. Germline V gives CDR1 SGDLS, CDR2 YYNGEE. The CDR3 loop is CASSPGGRGFGGYTF. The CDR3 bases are TGTGCCAGCAGCCCAGGGGGCAGGGGATTTGGTGGCTACACCTTC.

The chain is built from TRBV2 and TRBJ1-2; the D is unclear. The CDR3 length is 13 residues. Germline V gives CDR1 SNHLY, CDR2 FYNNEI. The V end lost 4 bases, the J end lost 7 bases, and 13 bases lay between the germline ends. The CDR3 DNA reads TGTGCCAGCAGTGGGTTCGGGTCAGCTGGCTACACCTTC. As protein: CASSGFGSAGYTF.

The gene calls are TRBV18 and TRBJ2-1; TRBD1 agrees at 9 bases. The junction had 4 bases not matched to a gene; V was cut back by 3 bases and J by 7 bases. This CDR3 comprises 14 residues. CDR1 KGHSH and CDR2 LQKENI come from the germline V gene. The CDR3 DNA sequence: TGTGCCAGCTCACCCCGGGACAGGGCTAATGAGCAGTTCTTC. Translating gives CASSPRDRANEQFF.

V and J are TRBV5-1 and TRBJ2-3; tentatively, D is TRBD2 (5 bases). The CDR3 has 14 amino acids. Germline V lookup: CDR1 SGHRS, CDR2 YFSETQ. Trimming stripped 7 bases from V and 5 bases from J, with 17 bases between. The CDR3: CASEPGSEGDTQYF. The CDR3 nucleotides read TGCGCCAGCGAACCCGGAAGTGAGGGAGATACGCAGTATTTT.

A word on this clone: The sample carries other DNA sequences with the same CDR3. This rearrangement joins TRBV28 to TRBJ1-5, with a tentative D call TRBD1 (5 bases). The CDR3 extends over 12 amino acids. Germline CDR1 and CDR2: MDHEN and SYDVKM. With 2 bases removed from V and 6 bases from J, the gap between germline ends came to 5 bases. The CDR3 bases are TGTGCCAGCAGTTTACAGGGTCAGCCCCAGCATTTT. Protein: CASSLQGQPQHF.